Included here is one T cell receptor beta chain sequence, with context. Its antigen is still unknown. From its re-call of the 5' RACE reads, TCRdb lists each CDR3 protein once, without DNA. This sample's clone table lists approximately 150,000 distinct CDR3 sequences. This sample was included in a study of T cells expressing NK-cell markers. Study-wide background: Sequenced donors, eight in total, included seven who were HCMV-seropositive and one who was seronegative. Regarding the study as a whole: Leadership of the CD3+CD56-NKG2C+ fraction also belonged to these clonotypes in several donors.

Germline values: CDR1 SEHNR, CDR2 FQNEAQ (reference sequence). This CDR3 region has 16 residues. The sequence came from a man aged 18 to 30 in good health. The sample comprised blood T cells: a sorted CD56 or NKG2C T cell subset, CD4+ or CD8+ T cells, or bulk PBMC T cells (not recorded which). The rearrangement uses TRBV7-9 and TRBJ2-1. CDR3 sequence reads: CASSLRRSSTYNEQFF.